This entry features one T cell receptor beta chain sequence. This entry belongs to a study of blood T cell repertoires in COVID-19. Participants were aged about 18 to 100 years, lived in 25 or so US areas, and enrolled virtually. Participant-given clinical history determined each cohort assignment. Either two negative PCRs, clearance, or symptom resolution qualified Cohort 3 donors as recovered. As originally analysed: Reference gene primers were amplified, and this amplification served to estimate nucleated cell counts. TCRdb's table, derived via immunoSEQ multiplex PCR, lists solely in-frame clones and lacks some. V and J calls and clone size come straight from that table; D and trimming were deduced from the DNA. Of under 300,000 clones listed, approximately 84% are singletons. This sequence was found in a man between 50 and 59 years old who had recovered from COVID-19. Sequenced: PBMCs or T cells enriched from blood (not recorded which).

This CDR3 is CASRQTRVYNEQFF. CDR3 DNA sequence: TGTGCCAGCCGACAGACTCGGGTTTACAATGAGCAGTTCTTC. V gene TRBV19 combines with J gene TRBJ2-1; perhaps TRBD1 as D (5 bases). This CDR3 has 14 residues. Trimming cost V 9 bases and J 4 bases, with 16 bases left between them. CDR1 is LNHDA and CDR2 is SQIVND in the germline V gene (reference sequence).